Listed below are T cell receptor beta chains from one sample, sequenced in a study of cytomegalovirus exposure and HLA in healthy donors. Produced via immunoSEQ multiplex PCR; TCRdb's table is partial and in-frame only. This table has some 100,000 clones, around 86% appearing once. Material: PBMCs. Receptors originate from a man aged 18 to 29 in good health and CMV-seronegative. CDR3s include the opening cysteine and the closing phenylalanine or tryptophan. A D gene is named only where the DNA matches it firmly. Clone size is shown for a subset of rows, as once, few, many or a class of expanded clone.

d_gene	v_gene	abundance	j_gene	CDR3nt	CDR3aa
NA	TRBV28	NA	TRBJ1-1	TGTGCCAGCAGTCGGGAGGGTTGGTCCAGGGGCACTGAAGCTTTCTTT	CASSREGWSRGTEAFF
NA	TRBV15	once	TRBJ2-7	TGTGCCACCAGCGACCCGGGTCCTTCCTACGAGCAGTACTTC	CATSDPGPSYEQYF
NA	TRBV29-1	few	TRBJ1-1	TGCAGCGTTGAAGAACAGTCGAACACTGAAGCTTTCTTT	CSVEEQSNTEAFF
NA	TRBV27	once	TRBJ2-5	TGTGCCAGCAGCCGGTGGGCCTACCAAGAGACCCAGTACTTC	CASSRWAYQETQYF
NA	TRBV7-8	NA	TRBJ2-7	TGTGCCAGCAGCGAGGCAGTGGTCCCCGAGCAGTACTTC	CASSEAVVPEQYF
TRBD2	TRBV5-4	NA	TRBJ2-1	TGTGCCAGCAGCCAAGATAATAGCGGGGGGGCCAATGAGCAGTTCTTC	CASSQDNSGGANEQFF
NA	TRBV5-5	NA	TRBJ1-1	TGTGCCAGCAGCCTCTGGACAGATGAAGCTTTCTTT	CASSLWTDEAFF
TRBD1	TRBV5-1	NA	TRBJ2-2	TGCGCCAGCAGCCTGGGACAGGGGGCGAACACCGGGGAGCTGTTTTTT	CASSLGQGANTGELFF
TRBD1	TRBV27	few	TRBJ2-1	TGTGCCAGCAGTGATACAGGGGGTAATGAGCAGTTCTTC	CASSDTGGNEQFF
TRBD1	TRBV5-6	NA	TRBJ2-5	TGTGCCAGCAGCTTGCGACGGGACAGGGCTTTAGAGACCCAGTACTTC	CASSLRRDRALETQYF
NA	TRBV11-3	NA	TRBJ1-2	TGTGCCAGCAGCTTAGATCCGGAACTTAGACAGCCACAGAACTATGGCTACACCTTC	CASSLDPELRQPQNYGYTF
NA	TRBV19	NA	TRBJ2-7	TGTGCCAGTAGTCTACATAGCGCCTTCTCCTACGAGCAGTACTTC	CASSLHSAFSYEQYF
TRBD2	TRBV2	once	TRBJ2-2	TGTGCCAGCAGCCGGGGGGACCTAGCCCCCGGGGAGCTGTTTTTT	CASSRGDLAPGELFF
NA	TRBV10-2	NA	TRBJ2-1	TGCGCCAGCAGTGTAGACTTAGCTAGTGAGCAGTTCTTC	CASSVDLASEQFF
NA	TRBV6-1	NA	TRBJ1-3	TGTGCCAGCAGTGAAGCATTCCCCAGTACCGTATATTTT	CASSEAFPSTVYF
NA	TRBV20-1	NA	TRBJ1-3	TGCAGTGGACTTTATGCAAACACCATATATTTT	CSGLYANTIYF
NA	TRBV14	once	TRBJ2-6	TGTGCCAGCAGCCGGGTCGTTCAGGGTTATACTGGGGCCAACGTCCTGACTTTC	CASSRVVQGYTGANVLTF
NA	TRBV7-9	once	TRBJ1-2	TGTGCCAGCAGCTCCAGTTGGGAGGGATCTTACCATGGCTACACCTTC	CASSSSWEGSYHGYTF
TRBD1	TRBV5-8	NA	TRBJ1-1	TGTGCCAGCAGCCTGACACAGGGGATCCCCATGAACACTGAAGCTTTCTTT	CASSLTQGIPMNTEAFF
NA	TRBV6-1	NA	TRBJ1-4	TGTGCCAGCAGTGAGCGTCCGAGGGCGCGGGAAAAACTGTTTTTT	CASSERPRAREKLFF
NA	TRBV7-5	NA	TRBJ2-7	TGTGTCAGAAGACCAACAGGGGACCTCTCCTACGAGCAGTACTTC	CVRRPTGDLSYEQYF
NA	TRBV12-5	NA	TRBJ1-2	TGTGCTAGTGAATACGACCTTAGGGGTAACTATGGCTACACCTTC	CASEYDLRGNYGYTF
NA	TRBV7-9	NA	TRBJ2-1	TGTGCCAGCGCTTGGCCGCGGGAAAGAACGAATGAGCAGTTCTTC	CASAWPRERTNEQFF
TRBD1	TRBV18	NA	TRBJ2-7	TGTGCCAGCTCCCGCATCTTGGACAGGGAAGGCCCCTACGAGCAGTACTTC	CASSRILDREGPYEQYF
NA	TRBV6-5	NA	TRBJ1-1	TGTGCCAGCAGTTACCCCGTAGGTGCGACAGCCGAAGCTTTCTTT	CASSYPVGATAEAFF
NA	TRBV19	NA	TRBJ1-5	TGTGCCAGTAGTATATTCGGACTCGGCAATCAGCCCCAGCATTTT	CASSIFGLGNQPQHF
TRBD1	TRBV27	NA	TRBJ1-5	TGTGCCAGCAGAATGACAGGGATGAATCAGCCCCAGCATTTT	CASRMTGMNQPQHF
NA	TRBV5-6	NA	TRBJ1-1	TGTGCCAGCAGCTTGCTAATCTCTGAAGCTTTCTTT	CASSLLISEAFF
TRBD2	TRBV15	NA	TRBJ2-7	TGTGCCACCAGCAAAGGACTAGCGGAGACCTACGAGCAGTACTTC	CATSKGLAETYEQYF